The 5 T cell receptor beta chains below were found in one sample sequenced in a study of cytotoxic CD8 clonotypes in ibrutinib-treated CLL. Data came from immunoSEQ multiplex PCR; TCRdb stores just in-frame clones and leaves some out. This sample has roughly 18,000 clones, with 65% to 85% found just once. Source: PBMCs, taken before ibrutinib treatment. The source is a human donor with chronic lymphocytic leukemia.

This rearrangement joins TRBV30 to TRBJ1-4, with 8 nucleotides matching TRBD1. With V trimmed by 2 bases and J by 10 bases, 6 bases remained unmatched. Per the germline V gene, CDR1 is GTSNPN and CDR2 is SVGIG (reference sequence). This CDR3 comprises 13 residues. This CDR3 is CAWSPPGQGKLFF. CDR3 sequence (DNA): TGTGCCTGGAGTCCACCCGGACAGGGAAAACTGTTTTTT.

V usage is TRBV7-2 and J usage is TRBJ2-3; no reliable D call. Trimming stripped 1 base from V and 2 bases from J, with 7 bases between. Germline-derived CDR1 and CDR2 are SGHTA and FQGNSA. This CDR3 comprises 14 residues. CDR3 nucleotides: TGTGCCAGCAGCTTAGTAGGGAACACAGATACGCAGTATTTT. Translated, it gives CASSLVGNTDTQYF. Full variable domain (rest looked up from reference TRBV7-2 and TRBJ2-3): GAGVSQSPSNKVTEKGKDVELRCDPISGHTALYWYRQSLGQGLEFLIYFQGNSAPDKSGLPSDRFSAERTGGSVSTLTIQRTQQEDSAVYLCASSLVGNTDTQYFGPGTRLTVL.

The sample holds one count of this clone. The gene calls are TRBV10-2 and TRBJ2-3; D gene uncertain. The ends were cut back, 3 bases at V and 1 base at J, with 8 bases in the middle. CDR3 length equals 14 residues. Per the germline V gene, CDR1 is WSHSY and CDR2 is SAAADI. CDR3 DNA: TGCGCCAGCAGTGACCCCCCAGGCACAGATACGCAGTATTTT. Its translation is CASSDPPGTDTQYF.

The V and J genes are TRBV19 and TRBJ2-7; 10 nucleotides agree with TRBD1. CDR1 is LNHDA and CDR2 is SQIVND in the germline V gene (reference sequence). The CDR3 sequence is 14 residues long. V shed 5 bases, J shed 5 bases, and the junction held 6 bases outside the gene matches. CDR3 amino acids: CASSSRQGANEQYF. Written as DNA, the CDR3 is TGTGCCAGTAGTTCCCGACAGGGGGCCAACGAGCAGTACTTC. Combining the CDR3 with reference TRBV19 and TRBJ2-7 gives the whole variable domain DGGITQSPKYLFRKEGQNVTLSCEQNLNHDAMYWYRQDPGQGLRLIYYSQIVNDFQKGDIAEGYSVSREKKESFPLTVTSAQKNPTAFYLCASSSRQGANEQYFGPGTRLTVT.

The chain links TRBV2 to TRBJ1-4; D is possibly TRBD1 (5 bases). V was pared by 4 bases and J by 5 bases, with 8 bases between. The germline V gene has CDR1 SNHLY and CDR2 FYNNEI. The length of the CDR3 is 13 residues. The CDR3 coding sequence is TGTGCCAGCAGTGTAGACAGCAATGAAAAACTGTTTTTT. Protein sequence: CASSVDSNEKLFF. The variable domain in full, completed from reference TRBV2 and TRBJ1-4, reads EPEVTQTPSHQVTQMGQEVILRCVPISNHLYFYWYRQILGQKVEFLVSFYNNEISEKSEIFDDQFSVERPDGSNFTLKIRSTKLEDSAMYFCASSVDSNEKLFFGSGTQLSVL.